This T cell receptor (beta chain) was identified during a study of human T cells and chemical hapten exposure. The germline gives CDR1 SNHLY, CDR2 FYNNEI. CDR3 size: 14 residues. The V end lost 11 bases, the J end lost 4 bases, and 20 bases lay between the germline ends. Stated time point: patch test 1, 2 weeks after DPC sensitization. Treatment meaning: therapeutic diphenylcyclopropenone sensitization with weekly scalp DPC. Using its own MiXCR run on the RACE reads, TCRdb lists one record per CDR3 protein. This table has tens of thousands of distinct CDR3 sequences, 10% to 15% appearing once. This clonotype was picked up many times.

This clonotype originated in a woman aged 60-75 years with alopecia areata. Some clones in this sample may be carry-over from other donors' samples. The sample consisted of whole blood, taken in connection with sensitization to the hapten diphenylcyclopropenone (DPC). This chain uses TRBV2 with TRBJ1-1, with D perhaps matching TRBD1 (6 bases). CDR3 in amino acids: CAGAVQGSTTEAFF. CDR3 DNA: TGTGCCGGGGCGGTGCAGGGGTCGACCACTGAAGCTTTCTTT.